This TCR beta chain was obtained from a study of shared clonotypes between healthy human individuals. Produced via immunoSEQ multiplex PCR; TCRdb's table is partial and in-frame only. The table has about a million clones, 70% to 85% seen once. The CDR3 runs 13 residues. V shed 1 base and J shed 1 base, with 4 bases lying between them. Germline V CDR1 and CDR2: SEHNR, FQNEAQ (reference sequence). This rearrangement joins TRBV7-9 to TRBJ1-2; D is ambiguous. Sequencing input: memory CD4+ T cells sorted from blood. Subset meaning: CD45RA-negative fraction. This sequence originates from a man aged 18 to 29 in good health. The CDR3 region is CASSLGYNYGYTF. As DNA, the CDR3 is TGTGCCAGCAGCTTAGGCTATAACTATGGCTACACCTTC. The full variable domain, in which reference TRBV7-9 and TRBJ1-2 provide the parts outside the CDR3, is DTGVSQNPRHKITKRGQNVTFRCDPISEHNRLYWYRQTLGQGPEFLTYFQNEAQLEKSRLLSDRFSAERPKGSFSTLEIQRTEQGDSAMYLCASSLGYNYGYTFGSGTRLTVV.